This TCR beta chain was found in a study of response to subunit inactivated influenza vaccine. Findings and limits, study-wide: Each seasonal flu vaccination may recruit only limited new T cells, authors suggested.

Of note for this clonotype: Its antigen remains unknown.

Via MiXCR, TCRdb re-called the RT-PCR reads, giving one row per CDR3 protein. Of around 570,000 distinct CDR3 sequences in the sample, about 10% were seen once. V dropped 6 bases and J dropped 3 bases, with 8 bases sitting between them. The CDR3 is 12 amino acids. These records were also assigned to another study, of T cells expressing NK-cell markers. As reported in that work: A 5'RACE template switching approach incorporating UMIs was used to make TCR beta cDNA. Sorting of alpha-beta TCR T cells alone was achieved in several experiments with an anti-gamma-delta TCR antibody. These clonotypes, the leaders elsewhere, also led the CD3+CD56-NKG2C+ fraction in a handful of donors. It is unclear if expanded NKG2C-expressing clones target HCMV antigens.

The specimen comprised PBMCs from blood, sampled on the day of vaccination. This sequence joins TRBV12-3 or TRBV12-4 and TRBJ1-1; D not resolved. This receptor was identified in a man in his forties or fifties who received an inactivated influenza vaccine. The CDR3 DNA is TGTGCCAGCAGCTCAGTTTACACTGAAGCTTTCTTT. Amino acids: CASSSVYTEAFF.